A selection of T cell receptor beta chains follows, all from one sample in a study of regulatory T cells in long-lasting Graves disease. Each CDR3 protein gets one entry after TCRdb re-called the multiplex PCR reads with MiXCR. The sample gives roughly 440,000 distinct CDR3 sequences, roughly 15% of which show up once; about 25% is in the top ten. These data were likewise used in another study, on T cells in Graves' hyperthyroidism and ophthalmopathy.

The sequencing here drew on peripheral blood mononuclear cells (PBMCs), taken at new diagnosis, from a patient treated with antithyroid drugs. The receptors derive from a woman under 30 with Graves disease. CDR3s include the opening cysteine and the closing phenylalanine or tryptophan. The D gene is left open where the match is weak. Some rows mark clone size as missing; the rest say once, few, many or name a class of expanded clone.

J gene | V gene | clone size | D gene | CDR3 DNA | CDR3 protein
TRBJ2-7 | TRBV6-1 | many | . | TGTGCCAGCAGGGGACGGGACAAAAACTACGAGCAGTACTTC | CASRGRDKNYEQYF
TRBJ2-1 | TRBV11-3 | many | . | TGTGCCAGCAGCCTCGCGTCGGCAGGGCTGAGAAATGAGCAGTTCTTC | CASSLASAGLRNEQFF
TRBJ2-2 | TRBV9 | . | . | TGTGCCAGCAGCGCGGGATGGGGGCCCGGGGAGCTGTTTTTT | CASSAGWGPGELFF
TRBJ1-1 | TRBV5-1 | . | . | TGCGCCAGCAGCTTCGGGACTACCTCAGGGGAAGCTTTCTTT | CASSFGTTSGEAFF
TRBJ2-1 | TRBV10-2 | . | . | TGCGCCAGCAGTGAGTCGTTCGGGACGAACAATGAGCAGTTCTTC | CASSESFGTNNEQFF
TRBJ2-3 | TRBV30 | many | TRBD2 | TGTGCCTGGAGCGAGGGACTAGTGGAGGCAGATACGCAGTATTTT | CAWSEGLVEADTQYF
TRBJ2-2 | TRBV9 | many | TRBD2 | TGTGCCAGCAGCTTCCGGGACTACCAGAACACCGGGGAGCTGTTTTTT | CASSFRDYQNTGELFF
TRBJ2-1 | TRBV11-2 | . | TRBD2 | TGTGCCAGCAGCACGACTAGCGGGAGTTTGGATGAGCAGTTCTTC | CASSTTSGSLDEQFF
TRBJ1-4 | TRBV11-2 | many | TRBD1 | TGTGCCAGCAGAATAGGGTCCTGGGGACAGGGCGCAACTAATGAAAAACTGTTTTTT | CASRIGSWGQGATNEKLFF
TRBJ2-3 | TRBV20-1 | many | . | TGCAGTGTTAGAAACCCGGGACTCGATTCAGATACGCAGTATTTT | CSVRNPGLDSDTQYF
TRBJ2-7 | TRBV6-5 | few | TRBD2 | TGTGCCAGCAGTTACGCGACTAGCGGGAACTACGAGCAGTACTTC | CASSYATSGNYEQYF
TRBJ2-7 | TRBV4-1 | . | . | TGCGCCAGCAGGGCAATTTTGGGGGTTTCGACCTACGAGCAGTACTTC | CASRAILGVSTYEQYF